A single sample gave rise to the 25 T cell receptor beta chains below, sequenced in a study of blood T cell repertoires in COVID-19. Clones were read by immunoSEQ multiplex PCR, and TCRdb kept only the in-frame ones, dropping some. Here the sample spans over 200,000 clones, roughly 89% being singletons. Material for sequencing was PBMCs or T cells enriched from blood (not recorded which). The receptors here all came from a man aged 25 to 45 who had been exposed to COVID-19.

The V gene is TRBV5-4, the J gene TRBJ1-3; a possible D gene is TRBD1 (6 bases). This CDR3 contains 13 residues. V gave up 4 bases and J gave up 5 bases, with 10 bases separating them. Germline V CDR1 and CDR2: SGHNT, YYREEE (reference sequence). In DNA form, the CDR3 reads TGTGCCAGCAGCGAGGACAGTCGAAACACCATATATTTT. It yields the protein CASSEDSRNTIYF. Supplemented by reference TRBV5-4 and TRBJ1-3, the full variable domain reads ETGVTQSPTHLIKTRGQQVTLRCSSQSGHNTVSWYQQALGQGPQFIFQYYREEENGRGNFPPRFSGLQFPNYSSELNVNALELDDSALYLCASSEDSRNTIYFGEGSWLTVV.

The V and J genes are TRBV27 and TRBJ1-2; 12 nucleotides agree with TRBD1. Trimming cost V 6 bases and J 7 bases; bases outside gene matches: 6. The CDR3 covers 14 residues. The V gene's germline CDR1 is MNHEY and CDR2 SMNVEV (reference sequence). CDR3 amino acids: CASRPGQGAGGYTF. In DNA form, the CDR3 reads TGTGCCAGCAGACCGGGACAGGGGGCCGGTGGCTACACCTTC.

This clone has ten or more counts. V usage is TRBV6-4 and J usage is TRBJ2-2; 9 nucleotides align to TRBD1. Germline V lookup: CDR1 MRHNA, CDR2 SNTAGT. The CDR3 length is 14 residues. V gave up 4 bases and J gave up 3 bases; unmatched junction bases: 0. The DNA for the CDR3 is TGTGCCAGCAGTGGGACAGGGGACACCGGGGAGCTGTTTTTT. This gives the protein CASSGTGDTGELFF.

This chain uses TRBV6-5 with TRBJ1-2; no reliable D call. The CDR3 extends over 15 amino acids. Trimming pared 2 bases from V and 8 bases from J, leaving 18 bases between. Germline V lookup: CDR1 MNHEY, CDR2 SVGAGI. The CDR3 DNA sequence: TGTGCCAGCAGTTACCCTACTGCAATCACAGTCGGCTACACCTTC. This codes for CASSYPTAITVGYTF.

V and J are TRBV7-6 and TRBJ2-3; TRBD1 aligns across 10 bases. Germline lookup yields CDR1 SGHVS and CDR2 FNYEAQ. Trimming cost V 5 bases and J 6 bases; bases outside gene matches: 5. This CDR3 has 14 amino acids. CDR3 region: CASSQTGGYDTQYF. CDR3 DNA: TGTGCCAGCAGCCAGACAGGGGGCTACGATACGCAGTATTTT.

The chain couples TRBV15 to TRBJ2-1, with 8 nucleotides matching TRBD2. Unmatched junction bases numbered 8, after V lost 2 bases and J lost 5 bases. There are 16 residues in the CDR3. Germline V gene lookup returns CDR1 LNHNV and CDR2 YYDKDF (reference sequence). CDR3 DNA sequence: TGTGCCACCAGCAGATCGGCGGGACTAGGCCACAATGAGCAGTTCTTC. It translates to CATSRSAGLGHNEQFF.

The CDR3 region is CASSLGVPGQSFSLHF. The DNA of the CDR3 is TGTGCCAGCTCCTTAGGAGTTCCGGGACAGTCTTTTTCCCTCCACTTT. V and J are TRBV18 and TRBJ1-6; 7 bases align to TRBD1. The CDR3 extends over 16 amino acids. The J segment lost 14 bases and the V segment lost 6 bases, leaving 19 bases of the junction unmatched. The germline CDR1 and CDR2 sequences are KGHSH and LQKENI.

The V call is TRBV7-3, the J call TRBJ1-1, with 7 bases aligning to TRBD1. The trim removed 6 bases at V and 5 bases at J, leaving 3 bases unmatched. The CDR3 is made up of 12 amino acids. Germline assignment: CDR1 SGHTA and CDR2 FQGTGA. CDR3 DNA: TGTGCCAGCAGTAAACAGGGGACTGAAGCTTTCTTT. Translated: CASSKQGTEAFF.

V is TRBV5-6 and J is TRBJ2-1, with D perhaps TRBD2 (6 bases). The CDR3 loop spans 12 amino acids. Trimming removed 1 base from V and 15 bases from J, with 14 bases in between. CDR1 SGHDT and CDR2 YYEEEE come from the germline V gene. CDR3 coding DNA: TGTGCCAGCAGCTTGACAGGACGGGGGTGGTTCTTC. This gives the protein CASSLTGRGWFF.

The genes are TRBV5-1 and TRBJ2-3; D perhaps matches TRBD1 (6 bases). Per the germline V gene, CDR1 is SGHRS and CDR2 is YFSETQ. This CDR3 has 13 residues. V lost 4 bases and J 2 bases, leaving 8 bases between the germline ends. The CDR3 coding sequence is TGCGCCAGCAGCCGGGACACCACAGATACGCAGTATTTT. Translating gives CASSRDTTDTQYF.

V usage is TRBV19 and J usage is TRBJ1-2, with 12 positions matching TRBD1. With V trimmed by 6 bases and J by 4 bases, 6 bases remained unmatched. This CDR3 comprises 15 residues. Germline values: CDR1 LNHDA, CDR2 SQIVND (reference sequence). The CDR3 loop reads CASSQKGQGAYGYTF. CDR3 in DNA: TGTGCCAGTAGCCAAAAGGGACAGGGGGCCTATGGCTACACCTTC. Full variable domain (outside the CDR3, taken from reference TRBV19 and TRBJ1-2): DGGITQSPKYLFRKEGQNVTLSCEQNLNHDAMYWYRQDPGQGLRLIYYSQIVNDFQKGDIAEGYSVSREKKESFPLTVTSAQKNPTAFYLCASSQKGQGAYGYTFGSGTRLTVV.

The chain recombines TRBV6-1 with TRBJ1-2; TRBD1 agrees at 9 bases. The germline CDR1 and CDR2 sequences are MNHNS and SASEGT. With V trimmed by 2 bases and J by 7 bases, 8 bases remained unmatched. The CDR3 has 15 residues. CDR3 loop: CASSEIEQGASGYTF. The CDR3 nucleotides read TGTGCCAGCAGTGAAATTGAACAGGGGGCATCTGGCTACACCTTC.

The chain links TRBV7-9 to TRBJ1-5; 8 positions match TRBD1. In germline, CDR1 is SEHNR, CDR2 FQNEAQ (reference sequence). The V gene end was trimmed by 5 bases and the J gene end by 2 bases; junction bases not matched to a gene: 2. The CDR3 is 14 amino acids. Here the CDR3 DNA reads TGTGCCAGCAGCCCAGGGGGCGGCAATCAGCCCCAGCATTTT. Protein sequence: CASSPGGGNQPQHF. Looking up the rest from reference TRBV7-9 and TRBJ1-5 gives the full variable domain: DTGVSQNPRHKITKRGQNVTFRCDPISEHNRLYWYRQTLGQGPEFLTYFQNEAQLEKSRLLSDRFSAERPKGSFSTLEIQRTEQGDSAMYLCASSPGGGNQPQHFGDGTRLSIL.

The chain is built from TRBV7-9 and TRBJ1-6; tentatively, D is TRBD1 (6 bases). Between the trimmed V and J ends, which lost 6 bases and 6 bases, there was a span of 15 bases. Per the germline V gene, CDR1 is SEHNR and CDR2 is FQNEAQ (reference sequence). The CDR3 runs 15 residues. In DNA, the CDR3 is TGTGCCAGCAGTTTGAATCAGGGGTCTAATTCACCCCTCCACTTT. It translates to CASSLNQGSNSPLHF.

V is TRBV29-1 and J is TRBJ1-1, with D possibly being TRBD1 (6 bases). The CDR3 length is 12 residues. The V gene's germline CDR1 is SQVTM and CDR2 ANQGSEA. The CDR3 protein is CSITGLGPEAFF. For the CDR3, the DNA is TGCAGTATAACAGGGCTAGGTCCTGAAGCTTTCTTT.

This chain links TRBV10-3 with TRBJ2-1, with 14 positions matching TRBD2. With 11 bases clipped from V and 7 bases from J, the junction kept 4 bases outside the gene matches. Germline values: CDR1 ENHRY, CDR2 SYGVKD. The CDR3 extends over 13 amino acids. The CDR3 DNA reads TGTGCCGTAGGGACTAGCGGGGGTAATGAGCAGTTCTTC. It encodes CAVGTSGGNEQFF.

The chain joins TRBV27 to TRBJ1-4, with 8 bases matching TRBD1. J gave up 0 bases and V 7 bases, and 7 bases lay outside the gene matches. CDR3 length: 16 residues. The germline V gene has CDR1 MNHEY and CDR2 SMNVEV (reference sequence). The CDR3, as DNA: TGTGCCAGCAAGTCCGGGACAGGCACAACTAATGAAAAACTGTTTTTT. Translation: CASKSGTGTTNEKLFF.

This chain joins TRBV5-5 and TRBJ2-5; D call uncertain. Germline CDR1 reads SGHKS; CDR2 reads YYEKEE (reference sequence). The CDR3 has 11 residues. Trimming shortened V by 4 bases and J by 4 bases, and 5 bases separated the two germline ends. CDR3 sequence (DNA): TGTGCCAGCAGCCGACTAGAGACCCAGTACTTC. It specifies CASSRLETQYF. The full variable domain, completed using reference TRBV5-5 and TRBJ2-5, is DAGVTQSPTHLIKTRGQQVTLRCSPISGHKSVSWYQQVLGQGPQFIFQYYEKEERGRGNFPDRFSARQFPNYSSELNVNALLLGDSALYLCASSRLETQYFGPGTRLLVL.

In nucleotides, the CDR3 is TGTGCCAGCAGCGTACGAAGCGGGGTGAGCACAGATACGCAGTATTTT. Residues: CASSVRSGVSTDTQYF. This sequence joins TRBV9 and TRBJ2-3; TRBD2 matches 7 bases. This CDR3 is 16 amino acids long. The germline V gene encodes CDR1 SGDLS and CDR2 YYNGEE. The ends lost 1 base at V and 0 bases at J; junction bases unmatched: 5. The variable domain in full, with the rest retrieved from reference TRBV9 and TRBJ2-3, is DSGVTQTPKHLITATGQRVTLRCSPRSGDLSVYWYQQSLDQGLQFLIQYYNGEERAKGNILERFSAQQFPDLHSELNLSSLELGDSALYFCASSVRSGVSTDTQYFGPGTRLTVL.

The chain has TRBV7-9 and TRBJ2-1; 8 bases are shared with TRBD2. With 3 bases clipped from V and 4 bases from J, the junction kept 14 bases outside the gene matches. The CDR3 loop spans 18 amino acids. Germline V CDR1 and CDR2: SEHNR, FQNEAQ (reference sequence). CDR3 in amino acids: CASSFLSGAPGGYNEQFF. The DNA of the CDR3 is TGTGCCAGCAGCTTCCTTAGCGGGGCACCTGGGGGTTACAATGAGCAGTTCTTC.

The V and J genes are TRBV25-1 and TRBJ2-7; D is unresolved. Germline V gene sequence: CDR1 MGHDK, CDR2 SYGVNS. CDR3 size: 13 residues. V lost 6 bases and J lost 9, with 18 bases in between. This CDR3 is CASRSKVNTGQYF. In DNA, the CDR3 is TGTGCCAGCAGATCCAAAGTAAATACGGGGCAGTACTTC.

The rearrangement uses TRBV30 and TRBJ1-4; D possibly corresponds to TRBD1 (5 bases). Germline CDR1 is GTSNPN and CDR2 is SVGIG (reference sequence). Deletions cut 2 bases from V and 6 bases from J, with 19 bases between. The CDR3 extends over 16 amino acids. CDR3 region: CAWSFDTGGIDEKLFF. The DNA of the CDR3 is TGTGCCTGGAGTTTCGACACAGGTGGTATTGATGAAAAACTGTTTTTT.

V and J are TRBV7-6 and TRBJ2-3; 12 nucleotides line up with TRBD2. V shed 5 bases, J shed 3 bases, and the junction held 3 bases outside the gene matches. The germline CDR1 and CDR2 sequences are SGHVS and FNYEAQ. The CDR3 runs to 15 residues. CDR3 protein: CASSRTSGETDTQYF. The CDR3 region has the DNA TGTGCCAGCAGCCGGACTAGCGGGGAGACAGATACGCAGTATTTT.

V is TRBV4-2 and J is TRBJ1-1; the D gene is possibly TRBD1 (6 bases). CDR3 length: 16 amino acids. CDR1 and CDR2 (germline): LGHNA, YNFKEQ. V was cut by 1 base and J by 0 bases, with 12 bases left in between. CDR3 residues: CASSQGQGTMNTEAFF. CDR3 nucleotides: TGTGCCAGCAGCCAAGGCCAGGGGACGATGAACACTGAAGCTTTCTTT.

The J gene is TRBJ1-3, the V gene TRBV28; tentatively, D is TRBD1 (5 bases). CDR1 and CDR2 from the germline V gene are MDHEN and SYDVKM. CDR3 length: 15 residues. Trimming stripped 5 bases from V and 2 bases from J, with 13 bases between. The CDR3: CASSQSGGTGNTIYF. The DNA of the CDR3 is TGTGCCAGCAGTCAATCCGGGGGAACTGGAAACACCATATATTTT.